The clone carrying this T cell receptor (beta chain) showed up many times. What it recognizes is unknown. Germline V lookup: CDR1 DFQATT, CDR2 SNEGSKA (reference sequence). With 3 bases removed from V and 0 bases from J, the gap between germline ends came to 12 bases. The CDR3 totals 14 residues. This entry is derived from a study of T cells in Graves' hyperthyroidism and ophthalmopathy. Points from the study as a whole: Median prediction lead before ophthalmopathy onset was roughly 6 months with the model.

Amplification yielded TCR beta CDR3 regions, with RNA transcripts as the source. The HTBI set primed first-round TCR CDR3 RT-PCR. MiXCR, applied by TCRdb to the multiplex PCR reads, yields one record per CDR3 protein. The sample gives about 640,000 distinct CDR3 sequences, roughly 15% of which show up once; around 12% is in the top ten. PBMCs were collected from a roughly 9.7 ml volume of fresh peripheral blood. This chain connects TRBV20-1 to TRBJ2-7, with D possibly being TRBD1 (5 bases). Sequences were obtained from blood. The source is a woman aged 45-60 years with Graves' ophthalmopathy. The chain's CDR3 is CSARPPDSSYEQYF. The CDR3 region has the DNA TGCAGTGCTAGGCCTCCAGACAGCTCCTACGAGCAGTACTTC.